This TCR beta chain was sequenced in a study of T cell changes during pregnancy in multiple sclerosis. The data were produced by immunoSEQ multiplex PCR, yet TCRdb's version contains in-frame clones alone and is incomplete. This sample has 68,000 or so clones, with 92% found just once. CDR1 is LGHNA and CDR2 is YSLEER in the germline V gene. The CDR3 contains 13 residues. The material sequenced was peripheral blood, taken in the second trimester of pregnancy. This rearrangement joins TRBV4-3 to TRBJ2-5, with 8 positions matching TRBD1. TRBJ2-7 matches the DNA end more closely, so the J call is doubtful. The TCR was taken from a female donor in good health, enrolled as a control in a pregnancy study. For the CDR3, the DNA is TGCGCCAGCAGCCAAACAGGGGGCTACGAGCAGTACTTC. Its protein product is CASSQTGGYEQYF.